Listed below are T cell receptor beta chains from one sample, sequenced in a study of beta chain features in type 1 diabetes. Generated by immunoSEQ multiplex PCR, the TCRdb table keeps only in-frame clones and is missing some. This sample has 350,000 to 400,000 clones; around 15% occur once, and the top ten carry 0.019%. Sequencing was done on a sample of naive CD4+ T cells from blood. All receptors derive from a woman aged 18-29 years in good health. Both conserved end residues are part of each CDR3. D genes are given only for firm matches. Clone size is not always given. Where it is, it says once, few, many or a class for expanded clones.

CDR3 protein	CDR3 DNA	V gene	J gene	clone size	D gene
CASSLVRTATGYTF	TGTGCCAGCAGCTTAGTCAGGACAGCAACGGGCTACACCTTC	TRBV7-2	TRBJ1-2	.	.
CASSSPGLFTQYF	TGTGCCAGTAGTTCACCGGGACTCTTTACGCAGTATTTT	TRBV19	TRBJ2-3	once	.
CASSFERDGWETQYF	TGTGCCAGCAGTTTTGAGCGGGACGGTTGGGAGACCCAGTACTTC	TRBV28	TRBJ2-5	few	TRBD2
CSVEDLRESSGANVLTF	TGCAGCGTTGAAGATCTGCGGGAGTCCTCCGGGGCCAACGTCCTGACTTTC	TRBV29-1	TRBJ2-6	.	TRBD2
CAWSRGILSGANVLTF	TGTGCCTGGAGCCGGGGGATTCTTTCTGGGGCCAACGTCCTGACTTTC	TRBV30	TRBJ2-6	few	.
CASTPPRSGNTIYF	TGTGCCAGCACCCCCCCTCGCTCTGGAAACACCATATATTTT	TRBV7-9	TRBJ1-3	.	.
CASSESGVGIQYF	TGTGCCAGCAGTGAATCAGGGGTTGGCATTCAGTACTTC	TRBV6-5	TRBJ2-4	few	.
CASSYRGLQYEQYF	TGTGCCAGCAGTTACAGGGGGCTACAGTACGAGCAGTACTTC	TRBV6-5	TRBJ2-7	few	TRBD1
CASTRGGMNTEAFF	TGTGCCAGCACGCGGGGGGGGATGAACACTGAAGCTTTCTTT	TRBV19	TRBJ1-1	few	.
CASSLTQQITGNTIYF	TGTGCCAGCAGCTTAACCCAACAGATCACTGGAAACACCATATATTTT	TRBV7-2	TRBJ1-3	.	.
CATSRVLAGGQETQYF	TGTGCCACCAGCAGAGTACTAGCGGGTGGACAAGAGACCCAGTACTTC	TRBV15	TRBJ2-5	.	TRBD2
CASSGTGGDETQYF	TGTGCCAGCAGTGGGACAGGGGGCGATGAGACCCAGTACTTC	TRBV5-4	TRBJ2-5	few	TRBD1
CASSSPQGWVPNTEAFF	TGCGCCAGCAGCTCCCCACAGGGGTGGGTCCCGAACACTGAAGCTTTCTTT	TRBV5-1	TRBJ1-1	.	TRBD1
CASLGLAIYNEQFF	TGTGCCAGCCTGGGACTAGCGATATACAATGAGCAGTTCTTC	TRBV25-1	TRBJ2-1	.	TRBD2
CASSSVQGERSNQPQHF	TGTGCCAGCAGTTCAGTTCAGGGGGAACGCAGCAATCAGCCCCAGCATTTT	TRBV7-9	TRBJ1-5	few	TRBD1
CSASFTGELFF	TGCAGTGCCTCGTTCACCGGGGAGCTGTTTTTT	TRBV20-1	TRBJ2-2	.	.
CASSVVGQIGYTF	TGTGCCAGCAGCGTAGTTGGGCAGATTGGCTACACCTTC	TRBV9	TRBJ1-2	.	.
CSVAQGTGNQPQHF	TGCAGCGTTGCCCAGGGTACGGGCAATCAGCCCCAGCATTTT	TRBV29-1	TRBJ1-5	.	.
CASSLPGTGNQPQHF	TGTGCCAGCAGTTTGCCCGGGACAGGGAACCAGCCCCAGCATTTT	TRBV28	TRBJ1-5	few	TRBD1
CAWSAGAYGYTF	TGTGCCTGGAGTGCAGGGGCCTATGGCTACACCTTC	TRBV30	TRBJ1-2	.	.
CASSVVRGYTLAGELFF	TGTGCCAGCAGCGTAGTCAGGGGATACACGTTGGCCGGGGAGCTGTTTTTT	TRBV9	TRBJ2-2	.	.
CASSEGGGYGYTF	TGTGCCAGCAGTGAGGGAGGCGGCTATGGCTACACCTTC	TRBV11-2	TRBJ1-2	.	.
CASSGVPYEQYF	TGTGCCAGCAGCGGTGTTCCCTACGAGCAGTACTTC	TRBV28	TRBJ2-7	few	.
CASSQDLAGNEQFF	TGTGCCAGCAGCCAAGATTTGGCGGGCAATGAGCAGTTCTTC	TRBV4-2	TRBJ2-1	.	.